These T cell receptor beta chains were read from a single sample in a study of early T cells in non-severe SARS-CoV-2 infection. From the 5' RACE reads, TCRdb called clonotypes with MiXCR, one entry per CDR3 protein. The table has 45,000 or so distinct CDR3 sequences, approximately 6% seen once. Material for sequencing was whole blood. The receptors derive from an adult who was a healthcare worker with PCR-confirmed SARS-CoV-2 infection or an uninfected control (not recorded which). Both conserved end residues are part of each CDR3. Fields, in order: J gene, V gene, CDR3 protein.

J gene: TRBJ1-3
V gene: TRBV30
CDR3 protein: CAWSVSAYSGNTIYF

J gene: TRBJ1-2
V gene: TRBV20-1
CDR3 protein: CSAKRARGLYGYTF

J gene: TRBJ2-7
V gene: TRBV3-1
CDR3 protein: CASSQTPLGGAGSEQYF

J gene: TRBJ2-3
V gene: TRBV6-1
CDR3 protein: CASTPSAGTLVRADTQYF

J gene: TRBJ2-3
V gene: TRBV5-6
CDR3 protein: CASSLLARDTQYF

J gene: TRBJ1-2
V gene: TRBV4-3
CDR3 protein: CASSHAGTWSLYGYTF

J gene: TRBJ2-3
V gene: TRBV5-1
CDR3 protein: CASSLRASGGTDTQYF

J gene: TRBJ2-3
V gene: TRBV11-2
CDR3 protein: CASSLGPQAGISTDTQYF

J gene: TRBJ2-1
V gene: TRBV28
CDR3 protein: CASRRSGRGTYNEQFF

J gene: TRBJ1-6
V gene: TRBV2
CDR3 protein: CASCVGSRGNSPLHF

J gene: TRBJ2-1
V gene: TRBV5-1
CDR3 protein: CASSLERGDEQFF

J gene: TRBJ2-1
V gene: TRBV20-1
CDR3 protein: CSAQLAGGRNNEQFF

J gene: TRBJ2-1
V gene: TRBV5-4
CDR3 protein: CASSLAATHNEQFF

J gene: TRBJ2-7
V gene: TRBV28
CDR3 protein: CASSYSQEQYF

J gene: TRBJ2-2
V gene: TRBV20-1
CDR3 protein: CSASRLLNTGELFF

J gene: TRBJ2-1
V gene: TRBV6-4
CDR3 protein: CASSDSDGGSEQFF

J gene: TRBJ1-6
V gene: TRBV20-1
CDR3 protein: CSARDRQSSYNSPLHF

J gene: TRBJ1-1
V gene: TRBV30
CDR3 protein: CAWSVTGMNTEAFF

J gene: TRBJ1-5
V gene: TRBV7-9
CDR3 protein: CASSLRIESNQPQHF

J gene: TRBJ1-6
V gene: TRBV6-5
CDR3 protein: CASGRTGLNSPLHF

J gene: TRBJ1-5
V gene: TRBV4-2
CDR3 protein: CASSLGDGYSNQPQHF

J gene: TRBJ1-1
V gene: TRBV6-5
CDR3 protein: CASSLSNLNTEAFF

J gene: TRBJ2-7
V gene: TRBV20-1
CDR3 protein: CSASGTRSYEQYF

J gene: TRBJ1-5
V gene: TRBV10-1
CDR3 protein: CASSAGGQGRKGNQPQHF

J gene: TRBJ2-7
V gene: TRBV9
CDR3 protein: CASSPYERPYEQYF

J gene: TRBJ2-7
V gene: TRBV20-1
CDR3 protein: CSATGPIYEQYF

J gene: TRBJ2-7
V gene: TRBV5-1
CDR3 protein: CASSIDRGPIEQYF